This T cell receptor beta chain was found in a study of blood T cell repertoires in COVID-19. Trimming removed 8 bases from V and 1 base from J, with 12 bases in between. This CDR3 is built from 14 residues. CDR1 LNHDA and CDR2 SQIVND come from the germline V gene (reference sequence). This table comes from immunoSEQ multiplex PCR, and its TCRdb copy is limited to in-frame clones, with some not included. This table holds 200,000 to 300,000 clones, 70% to 90% found once. Patients at the Seattle site were enrolled during active infection and followed longitudinally. Sequenced: peripheral blood. V is TRBV19 and J is TRBJ2-1; a weak D match, TRBD1 (5 bases). The sequence derives from a woman aged 60-75 years with COVID-19, enrolled during active disease. CDR3 in amino acids: CASFVRVSYNEQFF. The CDR3 bases are TGTGCCAGTTTCGTCAGGGTGTCCTACAATGAGCAGTTCTTC.